This T cell receptor (beta chain) was profiled in a study of cytomegalovirus exposure and HLA in healthy donors. The PCR used 60 Vbeta and 13 Jbeta primers. Method: immunoSEQ multiplex PCR; TCRdb's copy keeps in-frame clones and lacks some. The sample includes about 59,000 clones, under 80% of them seen just once. V was pared by 6 bases and J by 8 bases, with 10 bases of the junction left unmatched. The CDR3 sequence is 14 residues long. Germline V lookup: CDR1 MNHEY, CDR2 SVGAGI. Study outcomes and limitations: In the analysis, some V segments, TRBV6-2 and TRBV6-3 included, were excluded as indistinguishable. Cytomegalovirus-associated TCR beta chains were listed, numbering 150 to 200.

Comment on this clone: Its antigen is not known.

The TCR sequence derives from a man younger than 45 in good health and CMV-seropositive. The gene calls are TRBV6-5 and TRBJ2-1; 7 bases agree with TRBD2. Sequencing input: PBMCs. In DNA form, the CDR3 reads TGTGCCAGCAGAGGACTAGGTGCCCTCGATGAGCAGTTCTTC. It yields the protein CASRGLGALDEQFF.